This T cell receptor beta chain comes out of a study of OX40 agonist ivuxolimab in advanced cancers. The overall study: Aged about 23 to 90 with a mean of approximately 60 years, they were around 79% male. Prior checkpoint blockade (anti-PD-1, anti-PD-L1 or anti-CTLA-4) was permitted; 35% to 50% had it.

Clones were read by immunoSEQ multiplex PCR, and TCRdb kept only the in-frame ones, dropping some. Of about 68,000 clones listed, around 93% are singletons. Whole-study findings and limits: Relative to CD4+ cells, CD8+ T cells on average had more expanded clones.

Details on this clone: Its antigen is as yet unknown.

This CDR3 region has 14 residues. Germline CDR1 and CDR2: SGHTA and FQGNSA. V lost 5 bases, J lost 3 bases, and 11 bases lay in between. The clonotype was recovered from an adult with an advanced solid tumor such as melanoma, head and neck, liver or kidney cancer. This sample comprised CD4+ or CD8+ T cells sorted from blood, obtained in a trial of the OX40 agonist ivuxolimab. V is TRBV7-2 and J is TRBJ2-4, with D unresolved. In DNA form, the CDR3 reads TGTGCCAGCAGCCCCCCAGCAGTCAAAAACATTCAGTACTTC. Translation: CASSPPAVKNIQYF.